The 18 T cell receptor beta chains below were found in one sample sequenced in a study of cytomegalovirus exposure and HLA in healthy donors. The PCR employed 60 Vbeta primers together with 13 Jbeta primers. Sequencing used immunoSEQ multiplex PCR; TCRdb keeps in-frame clones, though not all of them. The data contain about 95,000 clones, around 79% of them singletons. Sequencing was done on a sample of PBMCs. The receptors stem from a woman aged 40 to 50 in good health and CMV-seronegative.

V usage is TRBV5-6 and J usage is TRBJ1-6; weak D call: TRBD1 (6 bases). Trimming removed 2 bases at V and 6 bases at J, with 12 bases between. This CDR3 has 15 residues. Germline V gene lookup returns CDR1 SGHDT and CDR2 YYEEEE. This CDR3 reads CASSFETGLNSPLHF. In nucleotides, the CDR3 is TGTGCCAGCAGCTTCGAAACAGGGCTTAATTCACCCCTCCACTTT.

The rearrangement links TRBV30 to TRBJ2-7, with 7 positions matching TRBD2. After removal of 0 bases from V and 3 bases from J, the junction contained 5 bases not matched to a gene. Per the germline V gene, CDR1 is GTSNPN and CDR2 is SVGIG (reference sequence). This CDR3 spans 14 amino acids. The CDR3 DNA is TGTGCCTGGAGTGTGACCAGCGGGATCTACGAGCAGTACTTC. This gives the protein CAWSVTSGIYEQYF.

The J gene is TRBJ2-7, the V gene TRBV5-4, with 8 nucleotides matching TRBD2. This CDR3 region has 16 residues. With 0 bases clipped from V and 6 bases from J, the junction kept 11 bases outside the gene matches. Germline V gene sequence: CDR1 SGHNT, CDR2 YYREEE (reference sequence). The CDR3 protein is CASSLVVSGVVREQYF. CDR3 bases: TGTGCCAGCAGCTTGGTCGTTAGCGGGGTGGTTCGCGAGCAGTACTTC.

The chain carries TRBV5-5 and TRBJ1-2; D is undetermined. CDR1 and CDR2 (germline): SGHKS, YYEKEE (reference sequence). CDR3 length: 14 residues. The V end was cut by 2 bases, the J end by 0 bases, with 8 bases between. The CDR3 DNA reads as TGTGCCAGCAGCTTTTTACAGACTAACTATGGCTACACCTTC. As protein: CASSFLQTNYGYTF. Complete variable domain (other parts from reference TRBV5-5 and TRBJ1-2): DAGVTQSPTHLIKTRGQQVTLRCSPISGHKSVSWYQQVLGQGPQFIFQYYEKEERGRGNFPDRFSARQFPNYSSELNVNALLLGDSALYLCASSFLQTNYGYTFGSGTRLTVV.

This clone was seen a few times. The chain uses TRBV5-1 and TRBJ2-1; D call uncertain. This CDR3 spans 13 amino acids. CDR1 and CDR2 (germline): SGHRS, YFSETQ. V lost 0 bases and J 6 bases, leaving 7 bases between the germline ends. CDR3 DNA: TGCGCCAGCAGCTTGGCGGGTGTCAATGAGCAGTTCTTC. As protein: CASSLAGVNEQFF. The full variable domain, completed using reference TRBV5-1 and TRBJ2-1, is KAGVTQTPRYLIKTRGQQVTLSCSPISGHRSVSWYQQTPGQGLQFLFEYFSETQRNKGNFPGRFSGRQFSNSRSEMNVSTLELGDSALYLCASSLAGVNEQFFGPGTRLTVL.

The rearrangement uses TRBV11-2 and TRBJ1-2; D is undetermined. CDR1 and CDR2 (germline): SGHAT, FQNNGV. The CDR3 is 13 residues long. V lost 2 bases and J lost 7, with 11 bases in between. The CDR3 bases are TGTGCCAGCAGCTTACCGGTGTTTGGTGGCTACACCTTC. Translating gives CASSLPVFGGYTF. The full variable domain, in which reference TRBV11-2 and TRBJ1-2 provide the parts outside the CDR3, is EAGVAQSPRYKIIEKRQSVAFWCNPISGHATLYWYQQILGQGPKLLIQFQNNGVVDDSQLPKDRFSAERLKGVDSTLKIQPAKLEDSAVYLCASSLPVFGGYTFGSGTRLTVV.

As DNA, the CDR3 is TGCGCCAGCAGTGAGTCGAGTGGCTATGGCTACACCTTC. Amino acid sequence: CASSESSGYGYTF. The V call is TRBV10-2, the J call TRBJ1-2; no firm D call. Germline CDR1 and CDR2: WSHSY and SAAADI. Deletions cut 0 bases from V and 4 bases from J, with 6 bases between. This CDR3 region has 13 residues.

The genes are TRBV6-5 and TRBJ2-3; TRBD1 aligns across 8 bases. Germline CDR1 reads MNHEY; CDR2 reads SVGAGI. The V gene end was trimmed by 7 bases and the J gene end by 4 bases; junction bases not matched to a gene: 4. There are 13 residues in the CDR3. This CDR3 is CASTNRGADTQYF. In nucleotides, the CDR3 is TGTGCCAGCACCAACAGGGGGGCAGATACGCAGTATTTT.

The chain uses TRBV27 and TRBJ1-6; 8 nucleotides match TRBD1. Germline lookup yields CDR1 MNHEY and CDR2 SMNVEV (reference sequence). The CDR3 runs to 16 residues. V was clipped by 5 bases and J by 4 bases; unmatched bases: 7. CDR3 in DNA: TGTGCCAGCAGTGCATACAGGGGGGTATATAATTCACCCCTCCACTTT. Encoded protein: CASSAYRGVYNSPLHF.

The chain combines TRBV5-4 with TRBJ2-1; 7 nucleotides line up with TRBD1. The CDR3 consists of 14 residues. V lost 4 bases, J lost 0 bases, and 1 base stayed unmatched. The germline CDR1 and CDR2 sequences are SGHNT and YYREEE (reference sequence). The CDR3 bases are TGTGCCAGCAGCCGGGACAGCTCCTACAATGAGCAGTTCTTC. This encodes CASSRDSSYNEQFF. Combining the CDR3 with reference TRBV5-4 and TRBJ2-1 gives the whole variable domain ETGVTQSPTHLIKTRGQQVTLRCSSQSGHNTVSWYQQALGQGPQFIFQYYREEENGRGNFPPRFSGLQFPNYSSELNVNALELDDSALYLCASSRDSSYNEQFFGPGTRLTVL.

The rearrangement joins TRBV5-1 to TRBJ2-7, with TRBD1 matching over 8 bases. The CDR3 consists of 15 residues. Germline values: CDR1 SGHRS, CDR2 YFSETQ. V dropped 4 bases and J dropped 2; count of bases not matched to a gene: 8. The CDR3 DNA reads TGCGCCAGCAGCGGCTCAGGACAGGGCCCCTACGAGCAGTACTTC. Protein sequence: CASSGSGQGPYEQYF.

The chain recombines TRBV7-2 with TRBJ2-7; 12 nucleotides align to TRBD1. There are 15 residues in the CDR3. Germline values: CDR1 SGHTA, CDR2 FQGNSA. V shed 5 bases, J shed 4 bases, and the junction held 6 bases outside the gene matches. This chain's CDR3 is CASSTRDRGLYEQYF. The CDR3 bases are TGTGCCAGCAGCACAAGGGACAGGGGGCTATACGAGCAGTACTTC. The variable domain in full, completed from reference TRBV7-2 and TRBJ2-7, reads GAGVSQSPSNKVTEKGKDVELRCDPISGHTALYWYRQSLGQGLEFLIYFQGNSAPDKSGLPSDRFSAERTGGSVSTLTIQRTQQEDSAVYLCASSTRDRGLYEQYFGPGTRLTVT.

The CDR3 nucleotides are TGTGCCAGCAGCTTCGTTTTTTCGGCTAGCGAGCAGTACTTC. This gives the protein CASSFVFSASEQYF. J is TRBJ2-7 and V is TRBV7-2; D ambiguous. CDR1 is SGHTA and CDR2 is FQGNSA in the germline V gene. Between the trimmed V and J ends, which lost 3 bases and 6 bases, there was a span of 15 bases. The CDR3 length is 14 residues.

This clone showed up just a few times. V gene TRBV28 combines with J gene TRBJ1-1, with D maybe TRBD1 (5 bases). With 6 bases removed from V and 1 base from J, the gap between germline ends came to 6 bases. CDR1 is MDHEN and CDR2 is SYDVKM in the germline V gene. The CDR3 loop spans 12 amino acids. The chain's CDR3 is CASRTGNTEAFF. CDR3 nucleotide sequence: TGTGCCAGCAGAACAGGGAACACTGAAGCTTTCTTT.

The chain uses TRBV7-2 and TRBJ1-5, with TRBD1 matching over 7 bases. The CDR3 covers 14 residues. With 1 base clipped from V and 6 bases from J, the junction kept 3 bases outside the gene matches. Per the germline V gene, CDR1 is SGHTA and CDR2 is FQGNSA. Here the CDR3 DNA reads TGTGCCAGCAGCTTAGGCTCAGGGGGTCAGCCCCAGCATTTT. Its translation: CASSLGSGGQPQHF. Supplemented by reference TRBV7-2 and TRBJ1-5, the full variable domain reads GAGVSQSPSNKVTEKGKDVELRCDPISGHTALYWYRQSLGQGLEFLIYFQGNSAPDKSGLPSDRFSAERTGGSVSTLTIQRTQQEDSAVYLCASSLGSGGQPQHFGDGTRLSIL.

This rearrangement joins TRBV4-1 to TRBJ1-5; D remains ambiguous. Trimming pared 1 base from V and 5 bases from J, leaving 6 bases between. The germline gives CDR1 MGHRA, CDR2 YSYEKL. The CDR3 contains 13 residues. The CDR3 loop reads CASSQADYQPQHF. The DNA for the CDR3 is TGCGCCAGCAGCCAAGCTGACTATCAGCCCCAGCATTTT.

The J gene is TRBJ1-5, the V gene TRBV12-5; maybe TRBD1 (6 bases). Trimming cost V 5 bases and J 2 bases, with 16 bases left between them. There are 16 residues in the CDR3. The germline V gene has CDR1 LGHNT and CDR2 FRNRAP. CDR3 DNA: TGTGCTAGTGGTAGGGAGGGGGGGGAAGGCAATCAGCCCCAGCATTTT. This gives the protein CASGREGGEGNQPQHF.

The chain links TRBV5-4 to TRBJ1-1; 8 bases fit TRBD1. CDR3 length: 14 residues. Unmatched junction bases numbered 8, after V lost 3 bases and J lost 7 bases. The V gene's germline CDR1 is SGHNT and CDR2 YYREEE (reference sequence). The chain's CDR3 is CASSSRQGASEAFF. The CDR3 DNA follows: TGTGCCAGCAGCTCCCGGCAGGGGGCCAGTGAAGCTTTCTTT.